What follows are 6 T cell receptor beta chains derived from one specimen sequenced in a study of cytomegalovirus exposure and HLA in healthy donors. PCR was performed using 60 Vbeta and 13 Jbeta primers. The data were produced by immunoSEQ multiplex PCR, yet TCRdb's version contains in-frame clones alone and is incomplete. The data contain some 130,000 clones, roughly 80% of them singletons. The sample was PBMCs. The receptors stem from a woman aged 45-65 years in good health and CMV-seropositive.

The chain uses TRBV7-2 and TRBJ2-5, with 11 bases identical to TRBD2. V shed 4 bases and J 9 bases; nucleotides not matched to a gene: 13. From germline, CDR1 is SGHTA and CDR2 FQGNSA. This CDR3 is 16 amino acids long. CDR3 in amino acids: CASSSIGLAGLGSQYF. The CDR3 nucleotides read TGTGCCAGCAGCTCGATTGGACTAGCGGGCCTAGGGTCCCAGTACTTC.

This chain joins TRBV21-1 and TRBJ1-5; the tabulated D call, TRBD1, remains unverified against the DNA. TRBV21-1 is listed as a pseudogene. The CDR3 length is 18 residues. The CDR3 coding sequence is TGTGCCAGCAGCAAATTAAGGGGTAGGCGGTATAGCAATCAGCCCCAGCATTTT. This sequence encodes CASSKLRGRRYSNQPQHF.

The J gene is TRBJ1-5, the V gene TRBV5-6, with D tentatively TRBD1 (6 bases). The CDR3 spans 14 residues. V dropped 3 bases and J dropped 3 bases, with 10 bases sitting between them. Germline V gives CDR1 SGHDT, CDR2 YYEEEE. CDR3 sequence reads: CASSWYRDNQPQHF. The CDR3, as DNA: TGTGCCAGCAGCTGGTACAGGGACAATCAGCCCCAGCATTTT.

The chain has TRBV18 and TRBJ1-5; a weak D match, TRBD1 (5 bases). Between the trimmed V and J ends, which lost 2 bases and 3 bases, there was a span of 11 bases. CDR1 is KGHSH, CDR2 LQKENI, per germline. The CDR3 is 15 amino acids. The DNA of the CDR3 is TGTGCCAGCTCACCAGGTACAGGCTTCAATCAGCCCCAGCATTTT. Encoded protein: CASSPGTGFNQPQHF.

This clone has only one observation. The genes are TRBV5-1 and TRBJ1-1; D is unclear. Germline V CDR1 and CDR2: SGHRS, YFSETQ. Trimming took off 0 bases at V and 0 bases at J, with 6 bases between the two ends. CDR3 length: 14 amino acids. The CDR3 spells CASSLVQMNTEAFF. CDR3 coding DNA: TGCGCCAGCAGCTTGGTACAGATGAACACTGAAGCTTTCTTT.

The CDR3 is CASSKGANPNTGELFF. The CDR3 DNA follows: TGTGCCAGCAGCAAAGGGGCTAACCCGAACACCGGGGAGCTGTTTTTT. This chain uses TRBV5-4 with TRBJ2-2; a possible D gene is TRBD1 (5 bases). CDR1 and CDR2 from the germline V gene are SGHNT and YYREEE (reference sequence). The CDR3 consists of 16 residues. Trimming stripped 4 bases from V and 0 bases from J, with 13 bases between.